This is a list of T cell receptor beta chains from one sample in a study of blood T cell repertoires in COVID-19. The table came from immunoSEQ multiplex PCR; TCRdb's copy has only in-frame clones and leaves some out. The sample includes about 49,000 clones, just over 90% seen only once; the top ten take less than 1.2%. The sequenced sample consisted of peripheral blood. The receptor set was obtained from a man aged 55 to 70 with COVID-19, enrolled during active disease. Both conserved end residues are part of each CDR3. D genes are given only for firm matches. Rows may omit the clone size; those that give it use once, few, many or a size class.

J: TRBJ1-6; D: -; V: TRBV30; size: once; DNA: TGTGCCTGGAGTGTATCCCGCACCGCCTCCCCCAGAGGTTGGAATTCACCCCTCCACTTT; CDR3: CAWSVSRTASPRGWNSPLHF
J: TRBJ2-1; D: -; V: TRBV30; size: -; DNA: TGTGCCTGGAGTCCAGGGGCTTACAATGAGCAGTTCTTC; CDR3: CAWSPGAYNEQFF
J: TRBJ2-3; D: TRBD2; V: TRBV30; size: -; DNA: TGTGCCTGGACGTTCTTACTAGCGGGGGGTAGGGATACGCAGTATTTT; CDR3: CAWTFLLAGGRDTQYF
J: TRBJ2-7; D: -; V: TRBV30; size: once; DNA: TGTGCCTGGAGTGGGGCCCGAGGGAACAGCTACGAGCAGTACTTC; CDR3: CAWSGARGNSYEQYF
J: TRBJ1-4; D: -; V: TRBV28; size: -; DNA: TGTGCCAGCAGCCCGACCTGGGGCGCTGAAAAACTGTTTTTT; CDR3: CASSPTWGAEKLFF
J: TRBJ2-3; D: TRBD2; V: TRBV4-1; size: -; DNA: TGCGCCAGCAGACCGGGGGGGCTCAGGACAGATACGCAGTATTTT; CDR3: CASRPGGLRTDTQYF
J: TRBJ1-2; D: -; V: TRBV6-5; size: -; DNA: TGTGCCAGCAGTCCTTTTGAGGTAGCAAACTATGGCTACACCTTC; CDR3: CASSPFEVANYGYTF
J: TRBJ1-2; D: TRBD1; V: TRBV19; size: -; DNA: TGTGCCAGTATGATGACAGGGGCCGAAGGGGGCGGCTACACCTTC; CDR3: CASMMTGAEGGGYTF
J: TRBJ2-4; D: -; V: TRBV7-8; size: once; DNA: TGTGCCAGCAGCTTAGGCGGCTTAGCCAAAAACATTCAGTACTTC; CDR3: CASSLGGLAKNIQYF
J: TRBJ1-1; D: -; V: TRBV12-3/TRBV12-4; size: -; DNA: TGTGCCAGCAGCTACAGGGAGAACACTGAAGCTTTCTTT; CDR3: CASSYRENTEAFF
J: TRBJ2-7; D: -; V: TRBV4-2; size: -; DNA: TGTGCCAGCTCCAAAAAGGGGGATTACGAGCAGTACTTC; CDR3: CASSKKGDYEQYF
J: TRBJ2-1; D: -; V: TRBV5-1; size: -; DNA: TGCGCCAGCAGCTTGGCCCAGCGTAATGAGCAGTTCTTC; CDR3: CASSLAQRNEQFF
J: TRBJ2-7; D: TRBD1; V: TRBV30; size: -; DNA: TGTGCCTGGAGTGTCCCTGGGGACAGCTACGAGCAGTACTTC; CDR3: CAWSVPGDSYEQYF
J: TRBJ1-5; D: -; V: TRBV19; size: -; DNA: TGTGCCAGTAGTATCAGGGGAGTCAACAATCAGCCCCAGCATTTT; CDR3: CASSIRGVNNQPQHF
J: TRBJ2-5; D: -; V: TRBV30; size: -; DNA: TGTGCCTGGAGTGTACTCCCACCTGGAGGGACCCAGTACTTC; CDR3: CAWSVLPPGGTQYF